The clone carrying this T cell receptor (beta chain) was counted only a few times. The antigen remains undetermined. MiXCR, applied by TCRdb to the RT-PCR reads, yields one record per CDR3 protein. The sample lists 150,000 or so distinct CDR3 sequences, approximately 12% occurring once. The CDR3 covers 16 residues. Germline V gene lookup returns CDR1 PRHDT and CDR2 FYEKMQ (reference sequence). The junction had 5 bases not matched to a gene; V was cut back by 3 bases and J by 1 base. The data were taken from a study of response to subunit inactivated influenza vaccine. Overall study findings and caveats: The authors proposed limited new T cell recruitment per seasonal influenza vaccination.

Sequenced material: CD8+ T cells sorted from PBMCs, taken less than 30 months after vaccination. This rearrangement joins TRBV13 to TRBJ2-2; 7 bases fit TRBD2. This TCR was sampled from a man between 50 and 69 years old who received an inactivated influenza vaccine. CDR3 nucleotide sequence: TGTGCCAGCAGCTTGGGTACTAGCGAGAACACCGGGGAGCTGTTTTTT. It encodes CASSLGTSENTGELFF.